Each of the 29 T cell receptor beta chains below was sequenced from the same sample in a study of identifying expanded T cells in peripheral blood. Profiled with immunoSEQ multiplex PCR; TCRdb holds only in-frame clones, not every one. The table has some 130,000 clones, around 88% seen once. The specimen sequenced was blood. The receptors shown here come from a person aged 18-69 years in good health.

This chain connects TRBV7-2 to TRBJ2-5, with no clear D. CDR1 SGHTA and CDR2 FQGNSA come from the germline V gene. The germline V and J ends were trimmed by 1 base and 0 bases, with 9 bases remaining between them. This CDR3 is 15 amino acids long. The DNA of the CDR3 is TGTGCCAGCAGCTTAGGAACAGAGTACCAAGAGACCCAGTACTTC. Translated, it gives CASSLGTEYQETQYF.

The CDR3 coding sequence is TGTGCCAGCAGCTTACAGCATTCGGGCACTGAAGCTTTCTTT. Translated, it gives CASSLQHSGTEAFF. The rearrangement uses TRBV7-3 and TRBJ1-1, with D hard to call. V was clipped by 2 bases and J by 4 bases, with 11 bases between them. CDR1 is SGHTA, CDR2 FQGTGA, per germline. The CDR3 runs to 14 residues.

The chain employs TRBV27 and TRBJ1-5; 7 nucleotides line up with TRBD1. The germline V gene has CDR1 MNHEY and CDR2 SMNVEV (reference sequence). Trimming cost V 6 bases and J 3 bases; bases outside gene matches: 8. The CDR3 consists of 15 residues. Written as DNA, the CDR3 is TGTGCCAGCAGACTTGGACAGGCCTACAATCAGCCCCAGCATTTT. Its protein product is CASRLGQAYNQPQHF.

The chain recombines TRBV5-1 with TRBJ2-3; D not certain. Germline V gene sequence: CDR1 SGHRS, CDR2 YFSETQ. Trimming took 4 bases from V and 0 from J, leaving 6 bases between them. The CDR3 totals 13 residues. The CDR3 DNA is TGCGCCAGCAGCCCTATCAGCACAGATACGCAGTATTTT. Translation gives CASSPISTDTQYF.

The chain couples TRBV9 to TRBJ2-2, with TRBD2 matching 8 bases. Per the germline V gene, CDR1 is SGDLS and CDR2 is YYNGEE. This CDR3 is built from 15 residues. Germline trimming cut 4 bases from V and 2 bases from J; bases unmatched to any gene: 4. CDR3 amino acids: CASSSSGRNTGELFF. The CDR3 nucleotides read TGTGCCAGCAGCTCTAGCGGGCGTAACACCGGGGAGCTGTTTTTT.

The chain is built from TRBV6-6 and TRBJ1-2; 10 bases line up with TRBD1. Germline assignment: CDR1 MNHNY and CDR2 SVGAGI (reference sequence). J gave up 6 bases and V 7 bases, and 8 bases lay outside the gene matches. This CDR3 is built from 14 residues. CDR3 sequence reads: CASTGTGDGNGYTF. The DNA of the CDR3 is TGTGCCAGCACAGGGACAGGGGACGGTAATGGCTACACCTTC.

The rearrangement uses TRBV5-4 and TRBJ2-7; no definite D call. Germline CDR1 is SGHNT and CDR2 is YYREEE (reference sequence). The germline V and J ends were trimmed by 3 bases and 3 bases, with 4 bases remaining between them. This CDR3 region has 11 residues. The CDR3 nucleotides read TGTGCCAGCAGCTCCGACTACGAGCAGTACTTC. It yields the protein CASSSDYEQYF.

This chain links TRBV21-1 with TRBJ2-7; no check of the table's D call, TRBD2, against the DNA was made. TRBV21-1 is an annotated pseudogene. This CDR3 comprises 18 residues. For the CDR3, the DNA is TGTGCCAGCAGCAGACCCGGGACTAGCGGTGGACCCTACGAGCGGCAGTACTTC. This codes for CASSRPGTSGGPYERQYF.

The chain joins TRBV2 to TRBJ1-3, with D possibly being TRBD1 (6 bases). This CDR3 spans 16 amino acids. CDR1 and CDR2 from the germline V gene are SNHLY and FYNNEI. The ends were cut back, 4 bases at V and 4 bases at J, with 17 bases in the middle. CDR3 amino acids: CASSGRGAHSGNTIYF. The DNA for the CDR3 is TGTGCCAGCAGTGGCCGGGGGGCGCATTCGGGAAACACCATATATTTT. Variable domain in full (rest from reference TRBV2 and TRBJ1-3): EPEVTQTPSHQVTQMGQEVILRCVPISNHLYFYWYRQILGQKVEFLVSFYNNEISEKSEIFDDQFSVERPDGSNFTLKIRSTKLEDSAMYFCASSGRGAHSGNTIYFGEGSWLTVV.

This chain joins TRBV7-7 and TRBJ2-2; D uncertain. V was clipped by 2 bases and J by 1 base, with 5 bases between them. Germline V gives CDR1 SSHAT, CDR2 FNYEAQ (reference sequence). CDR3 length: 14 amino acids. CDR3 residues: CASSLFRNTGELFF. In DNA, the CDR3 is TGTGCCAGCAGCTTATTCCGGAACACCGGGGAGCTGTTTTTT.

This chain links TRBV7-9 with TRBJ1-1; D not resolved. The CDR3 sequence is 14 residues long. V was pared by 5 bases and J by 4 bases, with 14 bases between. Germline V lookup: CDR1 SEHNR, CDR2 FQNEAQ (reference sequence). The CDR3, as DNA: TGTGCCAGCAGCCATCCACCCGGGAGCACTGAAGCTTTCTTT. Its protein is CASSHPPGSTEAFF.

The chain is built from TRBV7-3 and TRBJ2-3; 14 nucleotides line up with TRBD2. V trimming: 5 bases; J trimming: 2 bases; junction bases outside the gene matches: 6. From germline, CDR1 is SGHTA and CDR2 FQGTGA. The CDR3 length is 17 residues. The CDR3 DNA sequence: TGTGCCAGCAGCGGGACTAGCGGGAGACCCGCCACAGATACGCAGTATTTT. The encoded protein is CASSGTSGRPATDTQYF.

The gene calls are TRBV7-2 and TRBJ2-1; TRBD2 agrees at 8 bases. There are 16 residues in the CDR3. Per germline, CDR1 SGHTA and CDR2 FQGNSA. The trim removed 3 bases at V and 0 bases at J, leaving 4 bases unmatched. In DNA, the CDR3 is TGTGCCAGCAGCTTTCCAGGACTAGCCTCCTACAATGAGCAGTTCTTC. Its translation is CASSFPGLASYNEQFF.

This chain joins TRBV7-9 and TRBJ1-4; D is unclear. V lost 0 bases to trimming and J lost 1 base, with 0 bases between them. Germline V lookup: CDR1 SEHNR, CDR2 FQNEAQ (reference sequence). The CDR3 sequence is 13 residues long. The CDR3 DNA is TGTGCCAGCAGCTTAGCAACTAATGAAAAACTGTTTTTT. Amino acid sequence: CASSLATNEKLFF.

This chain connects TRBV29-1 to TRBJ2-3, with TRBD2 matching over 14 bases. This CDR3 region has 15 residues. Germline CDR1 SQVTM, CDR2 ANQGSEA. With V trimmed by 6 bases and J by 1 base, 3 bases remained unmatched. The CDR3 protein is CSVRTSGGRTDTQYF. For the CDR3, the DNA is TGCAGCGTGCGGACTAGCGGGGGGCGCACAGATACGCAGTATTTT.

The chain carries TRBV28 and TRBJ1-1; D is unresolved. This CDR3 is built from 10 residues. Trimming stripped 5 bases from V and 7 bases from J, with 5 bases between. Germline values: CDR1 MDHEN, CDR2 SYDVKM. Written as DNA, the CDR3 is TGTGCCAGCAGTGCAGATGAAGCTTTCTTT. Translated: CASSADEAFF.

The rearrangement joins TRBV6-6 to TRBJ1-1; possible D gene TRBD1, 6 bases. CDR3 size: 15 residues. Trimming shortened V by 4 bases and J by 4 bases, and 16 bases separated the two germline ends. Germline V gene sequence: CDR1 MNHNY, CDR2 SVGAGI (reference sequence). CDR3 sequence (DNA): TGTGCCAGCAGTTTCAGGGGTAAGGATGGCACTGAAGCTTTCTTT. It specifies CASSFRGKDGTEAFF.

The genes are TRBV7-9 and TRBJ2-1, with 8 bases identical to TRBD2. The CDR3 is 14 residues long. Trimming at V came to 6 bases and at J to 9 bases, leaving 10 bases not matched to a gene. Germline CDR1 and CDR2: SEHNR and FQNEAQ (reference sequence). CDR3 in DNA: TGTGCCAGCAGGGGACGGCGGGGGGAGTTTGAGCAGTTCTTC. It specifies CASRGRRGEFEQFF.

The sample holds a few counts of this clone. The J gene is TRBJ2-3, the V gene TRBV7-6; 12 positions match TRBD2. With 3 bases clipped from V and 5 bases from J, the junction kept 3 bases outside the gene matches. Germline values: CDR1 SGHVS, CDR2 FNYEAQ. The CDR3 contains 15 residues. The CDR3 loop reads CASSFGLAGRDTQYF. CDR3 nucleotides: TGTGCCAGCAGCTTCGGACTAGCGGGGAGAGATACGCAGTATTTT.

This chain links TRBV28 with TRBJ1-4; possible D gene TRBD1, 6 bases. V dropped 7 bases and J dropped 7 bases, with 19 bases sitting between them. This CDR3 contains 15 residues. The germline V gene encodes CDR1 MDHEN and CDR2 SYDVKM. The CDR3 coding sequence is TGTGCCAGCATTGCAGGGGCAGGGGTGTCTGAAAAACTGTTTTTT. Protein sequence: CASIAGAGVSEKLFF.

The chain carries TRBV5-8 and TRBJ1-4; 7 bases align to TRBD1. Unmatched junction bases numbered 5, after V lost 3 bases and J lost 3 bases. CDR3 length equals 15 residues. Germline CDR1 reads SGHTS; CDR2 reads YDEGEE. Written as DNA, the CDR3 is TGTGCCAGCAGCTGGAGACAGGGATCTAATGAAAAACTGTTTTTT. It encodes CASSWRQGSNEKLFF. Supplemented by reference TRBV5-8 and TRBJ1-4, the full variable domain reads EAGVTQSPTHLIKTRGQQATLRCSPISGHTSVYWYQQALGLGLQFLLWYDEGEERNRGNFPPRFSGRQFPNYSSELNVNALELEDSALYLCASSWRQGSNEKLFFGSGTQLSVL.

The chain joins TRBV5-4 to TRBJ2-3; 11 bases map to TRBD1. CDR1 SGHNT and CDR2 YYREEE come from the germline V gene (reference sequence). The J segment lost 3 bases and the V segment lost 4 bases, leaving 10 bases of the junction unmatched. This CDR3 has 17 amino acids. CDR3: CASSPDLGTGGTDTQYF. In DNA form, the CDR3 reads TGTGCCAGCAGCCCTGATCTCGGGACAGGGGGGACAGATACGCAGTATTTT.

The chain links TRBV18 to TRBJ2-7; 8 nucleotides agree with TRBD1. The CDR3 totals 14 residues. The V segment lost 4 bases and the J segment 1 base; nucleotides outside the gene matches: 3. Germline-derived CDR1 and CDR2 are KGHSH and LQKENI. The CDR3 nucleotides are TGTGCCAGCTCACTCGACAGGGGATCCTACGAGCAGTACTTC. This encodes CASSLDRGSYEQYF.

The chain combines TRBV11-2 with TRBJ2-7; 9 positions agree with TRBD1. Looked up from germline, CDR1 is SGHAT and CDR2 is FQNNGV. There are 15 residues in the CDR3. Unmatched junction bases numbered 6, after V lost 5 bases and J lost 1 base. CDR3 region: CASSPRGQGSYEQYF. CDR3 coding DNA: TGTGCCAGCAGCCCTCGGGGACAGGGTTCCTACGAGCAGTACTTC.

The genes are TRBV25-1 and TRBJ1-1; TRBD1 might be the D (5 bases). Germline V lookup: CDR1 MGHDK, CDR2 SYGVNS. The germline V and J ends were trimmed by 3 bases and 4 bases, with 18 bases remaining between them. The CDR3 totals 16 residues. Here the CDR3 DNA reads TGTGCCAGCAGTGATACGACAAGAGGGACGGGCACTGAAGCTTTCTTT. Its translation is CASSDTTRGTGTEAFF.

This sequence joins TRBV5-6 and TRBJ1-1; D not resolved. Germline V gives CDR1 SGHDT, CDR2 YYEEEE. There are 14 residues in the CDR3. V was cut by 1 base and J by 2 bases, with 9 bases left in between. The DNA for the CDR3 is TGTGCCAGCAGCTTGTTCGGGTTAAACACTGAAGCTTTCTTT. Protein: CASSLFGLNTEAFF.

The chain links TRBV7-9 to TRBJ2-1, with D uncertain. Trimming removed 7 bases at V and 6 bases at J, with 7 bases between. This CDR3 has 11 amino acids. Per germline, CDR1 SEHNR and CDR2 FQNEAQ (reference sequence). The CDR3 DNA sequence: TGTGCCAGCAACTTGGTCAATGAGCAGTTCTTC. This encodes CASNLVNEQFF.

The chain recombines TRBV11-2 with TRBJ1-1; TRBD1 is a possible D gene (5 bases). This CDR3 is built from 13 residues. From germline, CDR1 is SGHAT and CDR2 FQNNGV. V lost 1 base, J lost 5 bases, and 8 bases lay in between. CDR3 nucleotides: TGTGCCAGCAGCTTAGTCAGGGATACTGAAGCTTTCTTT. Its protein product is CASSLVRDTEAFF.

The chain couples TRBV28 to TRBJ1-5; D gene ambiguous. The CDR3 extends over 11 amino acids. Trimming stripped 4 bases from V and 16 bases from J, with 14 bases between. Germline loops: CDR1 MDHEN, CDR2 SYDVKM. The CDR3 DNA is TGTGCCAGCAGTTCACTCTCTAAGTCACATTTT. This gives the protein CASSSLSKSHF. The entire variable domain, with the rest obtained from reference TRBV28 and TRBJ1-5, is as follows: DVKVTQSSRYLVKRTGEKVFLECVQDMDHENMFWYRQDPGLGLRLIYFSYDVKMKEKGDIPEGYSVSREKKERFSLILESASTNQTSMYLCASSSLSKSHFGDGTRLSIL.